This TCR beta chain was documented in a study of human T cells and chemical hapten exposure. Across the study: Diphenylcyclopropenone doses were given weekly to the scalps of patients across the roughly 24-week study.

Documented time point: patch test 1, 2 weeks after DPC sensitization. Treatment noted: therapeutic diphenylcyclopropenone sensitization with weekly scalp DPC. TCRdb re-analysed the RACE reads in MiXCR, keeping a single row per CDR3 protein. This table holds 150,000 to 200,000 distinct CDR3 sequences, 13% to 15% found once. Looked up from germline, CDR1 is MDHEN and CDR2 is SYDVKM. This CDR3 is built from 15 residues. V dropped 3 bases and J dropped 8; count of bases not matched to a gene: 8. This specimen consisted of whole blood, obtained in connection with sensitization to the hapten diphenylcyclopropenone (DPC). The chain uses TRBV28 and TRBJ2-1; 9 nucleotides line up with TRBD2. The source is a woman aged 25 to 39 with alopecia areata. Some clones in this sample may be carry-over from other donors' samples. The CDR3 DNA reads TGTGCCAGCAGTTTCAGCGGGAGGTTTGGGGATGAGCAGTTCTTC. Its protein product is CASSFSGRFGDEQFF.